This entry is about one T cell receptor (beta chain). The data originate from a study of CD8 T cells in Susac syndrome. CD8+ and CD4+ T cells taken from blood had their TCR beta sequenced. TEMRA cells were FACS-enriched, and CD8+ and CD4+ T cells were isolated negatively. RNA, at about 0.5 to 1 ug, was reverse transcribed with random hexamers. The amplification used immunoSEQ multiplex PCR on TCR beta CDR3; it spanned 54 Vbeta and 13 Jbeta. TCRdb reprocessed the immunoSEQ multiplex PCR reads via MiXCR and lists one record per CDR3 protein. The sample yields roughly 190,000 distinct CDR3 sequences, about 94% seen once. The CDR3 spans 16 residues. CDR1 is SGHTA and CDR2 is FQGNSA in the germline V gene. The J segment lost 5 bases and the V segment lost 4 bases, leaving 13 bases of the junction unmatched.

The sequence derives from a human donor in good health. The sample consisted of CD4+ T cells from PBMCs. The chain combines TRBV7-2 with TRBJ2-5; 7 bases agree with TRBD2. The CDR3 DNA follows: TGTGCCAGCAGCTCCTCCCGACGGGAGGCTTATGAGACCCAGTACTTC. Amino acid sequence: CASSSSRREAYETQYF.